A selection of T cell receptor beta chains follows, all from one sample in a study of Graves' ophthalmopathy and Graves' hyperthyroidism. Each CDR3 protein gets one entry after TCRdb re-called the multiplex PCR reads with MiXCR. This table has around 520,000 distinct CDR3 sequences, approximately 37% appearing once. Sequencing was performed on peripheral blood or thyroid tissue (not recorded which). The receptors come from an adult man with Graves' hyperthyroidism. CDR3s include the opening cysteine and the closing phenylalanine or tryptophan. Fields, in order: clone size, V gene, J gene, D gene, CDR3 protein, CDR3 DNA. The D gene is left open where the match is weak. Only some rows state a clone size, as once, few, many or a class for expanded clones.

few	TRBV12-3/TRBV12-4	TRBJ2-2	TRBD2	CASSYSPPGGTGELFF	TGTGCCAGCAGTTACTCCCCGCCGGGGGGGACCGGGGAGCTGTTTTTT
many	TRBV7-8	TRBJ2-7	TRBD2	CASSLGGSEQYF	TGTGCCAGCAGCTTAGGCGGGAGCGAGCAGTACTTC
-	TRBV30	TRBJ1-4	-	CAWSVSGVNEKLFF	TGTGCCTGGAGTGTCTCGGGGGTTAATGAAAAACTGTTTTTT
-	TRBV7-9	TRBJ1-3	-	CASTGTGTENSGNTIYF	TGTGCCAGCACCGGAACAGGGACGGAAAACTCTGGAAACACCATATATTTT
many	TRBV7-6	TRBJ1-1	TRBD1	CASSLKGQAATEAFF	TGTGCCAGCAGCTTAAAGGGACAGGCGGCCACTGAAGCTTTCTTT
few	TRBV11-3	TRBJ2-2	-	CASSLDLPGAHTGELFF	TGTGCCAGCAGCTTAGATCTGCCAGGGGCCCACACCGGGGAGCTGTTTTTT
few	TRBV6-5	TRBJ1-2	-	CASGVELRRKANYGYTF	TGTGCCAGCGGGGTTGAACTCCGACGGAAAGCTAACTATGGCTACACCTTC
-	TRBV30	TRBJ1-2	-	CAWSVRRTDGYTF	TGTGCCTGGAGTGTACGCCGGACAGACGGCTACACCTTC
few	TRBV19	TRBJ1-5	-	CASSMGEFRNQPQHF	TGTGCCAGTAGTATGGGGGAGTTTCGCAATCAGCCCCAGCATTTT
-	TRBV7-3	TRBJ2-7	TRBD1	CASSSPAGTGFYEQYF	TGTGCCAGCAGTTCCCCGGCCGGGACAGGGTTCTACGAGCAGTACTTC
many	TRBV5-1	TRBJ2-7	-	CASSLNAGTKSYEQYF	TGCGCCAGCAGCTTGAACGCCGGGACCAAAAGTTACGAGCAGTACTTC
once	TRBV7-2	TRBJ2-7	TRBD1	CASSSSGGQVDEQYF	TGTGCCAGCAGCTCCTCAGGGGGACAGGTCGACGAGCAGTACTTC